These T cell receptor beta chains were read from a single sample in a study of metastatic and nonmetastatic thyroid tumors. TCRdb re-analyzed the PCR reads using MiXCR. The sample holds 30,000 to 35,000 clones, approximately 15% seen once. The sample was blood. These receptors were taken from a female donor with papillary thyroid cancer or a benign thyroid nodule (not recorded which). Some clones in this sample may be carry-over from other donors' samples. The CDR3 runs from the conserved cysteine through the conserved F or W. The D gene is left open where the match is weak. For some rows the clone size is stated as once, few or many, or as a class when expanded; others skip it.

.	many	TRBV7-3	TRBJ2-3	TGTGCCAGCAGCTTAAGCGGAGCTGATACGCAGTATTTT	CASSLSGADTQYF
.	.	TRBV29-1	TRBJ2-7	TGCAGCGTTGCTAACGTGGTGCCGGGGGATGTCTACGAGCAGTACTTC	CSVANVVPGDVYEQYF
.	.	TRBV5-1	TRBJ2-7	TGCGCCAGCAGCTTGGCAGGTACAGGGTATGGGGGGGTCTACGAGCAGTACTTC	CASSLAGTGYGGVYEQYF
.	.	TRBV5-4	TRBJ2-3	TGTGCCAGCAGCCCGGTACATGCCACAGATACGCAGTATTTT	CASSPVHATDTQYF
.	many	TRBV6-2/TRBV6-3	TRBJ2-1	TGTGCCAGCAGATCCCAGGGCGGATCCTACAATGAGCAGTTCTTC	CASRSQGGSYNEQFF
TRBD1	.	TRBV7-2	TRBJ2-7	TGTGCCAGCAGCTCAGGGCACGGGACAGTGGATTACGAGCAGTACTTC	CASSSGHGTVDYEQYF
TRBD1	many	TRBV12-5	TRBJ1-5	TGTGCTAGTGGTTTGTGGGGACAGGGTAATCAGCCCCAGCATTTT	CASGLWGQGNQPQHF
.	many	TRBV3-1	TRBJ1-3	TGTGCCAGCAGCCTAGGAATACCTGGAAACACCATATATTTT	CASSLGIPGNTIYF
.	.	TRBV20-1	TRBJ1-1	TGCAGTGCTAGCCAAATCGGTGGTGAAGCTTTCTTT	CSASQIGGEAFF
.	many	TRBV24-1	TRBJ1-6	TGTGCCACCAGTGCCAATGGACAGCCTAATTCACCCCTCCACTTT	CATSANGQPNSPLHF
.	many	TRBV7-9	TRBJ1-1	TGTGCCAGCAGCCACCCACGGGGCAGGAACACTGAAGCTTTCTTT	CASSHPRGRNTEAFF
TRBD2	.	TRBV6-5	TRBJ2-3	TGTGCCAGCAGTTACGACCCGGGACTATGGTATGGGGATACGCAGTATTTT	CASSYDPGLWYGDTQYF
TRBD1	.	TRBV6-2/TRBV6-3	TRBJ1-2	TGTGCCAGCAGTCCCGAGAGGGGGCTGGTCTATGAATACACCTTC	CASSPERGLVYEYTF
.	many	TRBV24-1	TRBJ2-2	TGTGCCACCAGTGACCACGAGACAGGAGGGCTGTTTTTT	CATSDHETGGLFF
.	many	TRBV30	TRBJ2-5	TGTGCCTGGAGTTTACCGGGAGTAGGAGAGACCCAGTACTTC	CAWSLPGVGETQYF
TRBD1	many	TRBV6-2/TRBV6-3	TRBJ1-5	TGTGCCAGCAGCCCTTACGGGACAGGGAAAGGCAATCAGCCCCAGCATTTT	CASSPYGTGKGNQPQHF
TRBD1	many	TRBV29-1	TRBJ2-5	TGCAGCGTTGCCCGGGACAGGGGTAAAGAGACCCAGTACTTC	CSVARDRGKETQYF
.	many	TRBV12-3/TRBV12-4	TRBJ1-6	TGTGCCAGCAGTTTGCGCGCTGTCTCCTATAATTCACCCCTCCACTTT	CASSLRAVSYNSPLHF
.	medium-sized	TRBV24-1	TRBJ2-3	TGTGCCACCAGTGATTCCGAGGGAGTAGGCACAGATACGCAGTATTTT	CATSDSEGVGTDTQYF
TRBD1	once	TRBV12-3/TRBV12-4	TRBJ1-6	TGTGCCAGCAGTTCGTCCCGGGACAGGGGTAGATCACCCCTGGACTTT	CASSSSRDRGRSPLDF
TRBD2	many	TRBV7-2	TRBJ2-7	TGTGCCAGCAGCCCAACTAGCGGGATCGGCGAGCAGTACTTC	CASSPTSGIGEQYF
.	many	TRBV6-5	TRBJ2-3	TGTGCCAGCAGTTACAGAGAATACGCAGATACGCAGTATTTT	CASSYREYADTQYF
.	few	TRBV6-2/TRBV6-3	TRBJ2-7	TGTGCCAGCAGTTACGGGACACACTCCTACGAGCAGTACTTC	CASSYGTHSYEQYF
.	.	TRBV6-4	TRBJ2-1	TGTGCCAGCAGTCCGATCGTGGGAGAATACAATGAGCAGTTCTTC	CASSPIVGEYNEQFF
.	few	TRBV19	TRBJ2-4	TGTGCCAGTAGTGATTCCCTACTAGCCAAAAACATTCAGTACTTC	CASSDSLLAKNIQYF
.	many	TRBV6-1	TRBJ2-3	TGTGCCACCCACGGTTGGGGGGCAGATACGCAGTATTTT	CATHGWGADTQYF
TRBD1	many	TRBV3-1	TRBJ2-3	TGTGCCAGCAGTCGAAACAGGGGAGTTAGCGCAGATACGCAGTATTTT	CASSRNRGVSADTQYF
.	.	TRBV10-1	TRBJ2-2	TGCGCTACCCAGTTGGTACCGACCACCGGGGAGCTGTTTTTT	CATQLVPTTGELFF
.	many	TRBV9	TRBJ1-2	TGTGCCAGCAGCGTAGACACAAGGGGCTATGGCTACACCTTC	CASSVDTRGYGYTF
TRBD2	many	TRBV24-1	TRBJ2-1	TGTGCCACCAGTGATACGACTAGCGGGAGGGCAGGGTACAATGAGCAGTTCTTC	CATSDTTSGRAGYNEQFF
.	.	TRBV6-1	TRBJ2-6	TGTGCCAGCAACCGGGGGCCCTCTGGGGCCAACGTCCTGACTTTC	CASNRGPSGANVLTF
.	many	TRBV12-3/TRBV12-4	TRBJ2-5	TGTGCCAGCAGTGTCCGGGCCTCGAAGGGGGAGACCCAGTACTTC	CASSVRASKGETQYF
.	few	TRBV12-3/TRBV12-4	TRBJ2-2	TGTGCAAGCAGTCCCGACATTCACCGGGAGCTGTTTTTT	CASSPDIHRELFF
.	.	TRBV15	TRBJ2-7	TGTGTCACCAGCAGAGGCAGGGTCAAGTCCGTCGGAGAGCAGTACTTC	CVTSRGRVKSVGEQYF
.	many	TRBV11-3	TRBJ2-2	TGTGCCAGCAGCTTAGATGCTGGACTCACCGGGGAGCTGTTTTTT	CASSLDAGLTGELFF
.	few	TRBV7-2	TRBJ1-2	TGTGCCAGCAGCTTAGGCAAGGGTAGGGCCTTCTATGGCTACACCTTC	CASSLGKGRAFYGYTF
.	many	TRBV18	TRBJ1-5	TGTGCCAGCTCACCTGGAGACAGAGATTTTAGCAATCAGCCCCAGCATTTT	CASSPGDRDFSNQPQHF
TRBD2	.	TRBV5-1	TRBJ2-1	TGCGCCAGCAGACTACTAGCGGGAGGAGGAAATGAGCAGTTCTTC	CASRLLAGGGNEQFF
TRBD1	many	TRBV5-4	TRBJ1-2	TGTGCCAGCAGCTTGTATAGGGGCACAGGGGATAATGGCTACACCTTC	CASSLYRGTGDNGYTF
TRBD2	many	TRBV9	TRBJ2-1	TGTGCCAGCAGCCCGGGGGGACGAGACAATGAGCAGTTCTTC	CASSPGGRDNEQFF
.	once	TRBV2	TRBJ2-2	TGTGCCAGCAGGTCTAGGGGGGGGCCGCTGGTCACCGGGGAGCTGTTTTTT	CASRSRGGPLVTGELFF
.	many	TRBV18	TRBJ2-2	TGTGCCAGCTCACCAACGGGGGATGCCGGGGAGCTGTTTTTT	CASSPTGDAGELFF
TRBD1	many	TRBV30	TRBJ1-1	TGTGCCTGGAGCCCGGGACAGGGAAGAGGAGAAGCTTTCTTT	CAWSPGQGRGEAFF
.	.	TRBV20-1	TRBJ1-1	TGCAGTGCTATCCGGGACTTCTCGAACACTGAAGCTTTCTTT	CSAIRDFSNTEAFF
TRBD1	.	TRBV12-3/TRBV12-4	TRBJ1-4	TGTGTCAGTAGTTTTCTCGGACAGGGAGGGAAACTGTTTTTT	CVSSFLGQGGKLFF
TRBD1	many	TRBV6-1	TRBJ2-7	TGTGCCAGTTCTAAGGACAGGGGGTCATACGAGCAGTACTTC	CASSKDRGSYEQYF
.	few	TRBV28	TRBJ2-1	TGTGCCAGCAGAGCAAGCGGAAACTACAATGAGCAGTTCTTC	CASRASGNYNEQFF
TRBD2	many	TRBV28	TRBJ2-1	TGTGCCAGCAGACGAGCGGGAGGCAACAATGAGCAGTTCTTC	CASRRAGGNNEQFF